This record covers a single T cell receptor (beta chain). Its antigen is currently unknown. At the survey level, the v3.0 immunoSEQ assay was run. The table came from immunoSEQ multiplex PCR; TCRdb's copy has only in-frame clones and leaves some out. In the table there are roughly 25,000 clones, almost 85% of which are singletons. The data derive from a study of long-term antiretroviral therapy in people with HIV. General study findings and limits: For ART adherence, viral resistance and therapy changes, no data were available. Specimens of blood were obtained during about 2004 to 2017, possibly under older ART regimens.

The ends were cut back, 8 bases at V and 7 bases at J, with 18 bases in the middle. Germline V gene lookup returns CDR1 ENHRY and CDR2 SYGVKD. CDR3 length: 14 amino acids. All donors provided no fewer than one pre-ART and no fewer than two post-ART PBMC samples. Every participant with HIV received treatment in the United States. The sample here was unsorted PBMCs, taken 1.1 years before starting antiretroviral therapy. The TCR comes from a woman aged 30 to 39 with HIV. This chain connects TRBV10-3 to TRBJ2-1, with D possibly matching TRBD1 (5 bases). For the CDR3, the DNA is TGTGCCATCGCGCGCTTAGATCCAGGGAATGAGCAGTTCTTC. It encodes CAIARLDPGNEQFF.